The rows below give T cell receptor beta chains drawn from one sample of a study of shared clonotypes between healthy human individuals. TCRdb's table, derived via immunoSEQ multiplex PCR, lists solely in-frame clones and lacks some. The sample shows under 600,000 clones, about 96% of them seen only once. The sequenced sample was naive CD4+ T cells sorted from blood. The receptors here all came from a woman aged 25-40 years in good health. Each CDR3 is given with its conserved first and last residue. Each record gives: D gene, CDR3 length, V gene, clone size, J gene, CDR3 DNA, CDR3 protein. A D gene is named only where the DNA matches it firmly. Only some rows state a clone size, as once, few, many or a class for expanded clones.

>NA|13|TRBV5-1|NA|TRBJ2-7
TGCGCCAGCAACTTCGGTGGGGAATACGAGCAGTACTTC
CASNFGGEYEQYF
>NA|13|TRBV5-4|NA|TRBJ1-2
TGTGCCAGCAGCCTACCGGGACCATCCTTTTGGGCCTTC
CASSLPGPSFWAF
>NA|14|TRBV28|NA|TRBJ1-1
TGTGCCAGCAGTTTAGGGGGTCCGAACACTGAAGCTTTCTTT
CASSLGGPNTEAFF
>NA|14|TRBV14|NA|TRBJ2-5
TGTGCCAGCAGCCAAGAGGCAGTCGGCGAGACCCAGTACTTC
CASSQEAVGETQYF
>TRBD1|15|TRBV18|NA|TRBJ1-4
TGTGCCAGCTCGCCGAGACAGGGAGGGAATGAAAAACTGTTTTTT
CASSPRQGGNEKLFF
>NA|11|TRBV28|NA|TRBJ1-6
TGTGCCAGCAGGGGGGTTCGGTCCCTCCACTTT
CASRGVRSLHF
>NA|15|TRBV7-8|NA|TRBJ1-1
TGTGCCAGCAGCTTACGAGAGGAGTGGGGCACTGAAGCTTTCTTT
CASSLREEWGTEAFF
>NA|12|TRBV2|NA|TRBJ2-5
TGTGCCAGCGGCAGGACAGAAGAGACCCAGTACTTC
CASGRTEETQYF
>TRBD2|14|TRBV7-9|NA|TRBJ2-5
TGTGCCAGCGCTTATCGGGAGGGCCTTGAGACCCAGTACTTC
CASAYREGLETQYF
>NA|15|TRBV5-1|NA|TRBJ2-1
TGCGCCAGCACCTCCTCCGGGACCGAATACAATGAGCAGTTCTTC
CASTSSGTEYNEQFF
>NA|17|TRBV7-2|once|TRBJ2-7
TGTGCCAGCAGCACTCGCCTGGGGGCAGGAAGCTCCTACGAGCAGTACTTC
CASSTRLGAGSSYEQYF
>NA|18|TRBV5-1|NA|TRBJ2-2
TGCGCCAGCAGCTCCCTAGTAGTGGGGCTCGCGAACACCGGGGAGCTGTTTTTT
CASSSLVVGLANTGELFF
>NA|15|TRBV19|NA|TRBJ2-5
TGTGCCAGTAGTATGATCGGGGATTGGGGGGAGACCCAGTACTTC
CASSMIGDWGETQYF
>TRBD1|15|TRBV5-1|NA|TRBJ2-7
TGCGCCAGCAGGAGGACAGGCCCAGGGGCAAACGAGCAGTACTTC
CASRRTGPGANEQYF
>NA|14|TRBV11-2|NA|TRBJ2-3
TGTGCCAGCAGCTTATATGGGCCACTAGATACGCAGTATTTT
CASSLYGPLDTQYF
>TRBD1|16|TRBV28|NA|TRBJ1-5
TGTGCCAGCAGTTTGCAGGGACAGGGGGGGAATCAGCCCCAGCATTTT
CASSLQGQGGNQPQHF
>TRBD2|17|TRBV5-1|once|TRBJ2-2
TGCGCCAGCAGTAGGACTAGCGGGAGCACCGGGCTCGGGGAGCTGTTTTTT
CASSRTSGSTGLGELFF
>NA|12|TRBV5-6|NA|TRBJ1-5
TGTGCCAGCAGCTTGCCCGGGCAGCCCCAGCATTTT
CASSLPGQPQHF
>NA|19|TRBV23-1|once|TRBJ2-2
TGCGCCAGCAGTCATCTGCCCTGGGGAGAGCTTCCGAACACCGGGGAGCTGTTTTTT
CASSHLPWGELPNTGELFF
>TRBD1|12|TRBV19|NA|TRBJ1-1
TGTGCCAGGACAGGGATGAACACTGAAGCTTTCTTT
CARTGMNTEAFF
>TRBD2|14|TRBV5-1|NA|TRBJ2-7
TGCGCCAGCAGCTGGGGGGTAGCGGGAGACGAGCAGTACTTC
CASSWGVAGDEQYF
>TRBD1|15|TRBV18|NA|TRBJ1-1
TGTGCCAGCTCACCAACAGGGGTAAGGAACACTGAAGCTTTCTTT
CASSPTGVRNTEAFF
>NA|15|TRBV4-2|once|TRBJ2-7
TGTGCCAGCAGCCGTTCCGGTGGCGCACCCTACGAGCAGTACTTC
CASSRSGGAPYEQYF
>NA|14|TRBV6-6|NA|TRBJ1-1
TGTGCCAGCAGTTATGGACACTACAACACTGAAGCTTTCTTT
CASSYGHYNTEAFF
>NA|15|TRBV6-5|once|TRBJ1-1
TGTGCCAGCAGTTACTCGGGCAGGGGCATAACTGAAGCTTTCTTT
CASSYSGRGITEAFF
>NA|17|TRBV28|NA|TRBJ2-1
TGTGCCAGCAGTTCGCTCGGGGGGCTGACCTCCTACAATGAGCAGTTCTTC
CASSSLGGLTSYNEQFF
>TRBD2|14|TRBV5-1|NA|TRBJ2-7
TGCGCCAGCAGGCCCCCCGGGACTAGTAACGAGCAGTACTTC
CASRPPGTSNEQYF
>NA|13|TRBV19|NA|TRBJ1-3
TGTGCCAGTAGTATTGGAGGGACAAACACCATATATTTT
CASSIGGTNTIYF
>NA|13|TRBV6-5|NA|TRBJ1-1
TGTGCCAGCAGTTACATAGCGGGGACTGAAGCTTTCTTT
CASSYIAGTEAFF
>NA|15|TRBV5-1|once|TRBJ1-4
TGCGCCAGCAGCTTGGCCACCGAGCCGGGTGAAAAACTGTTTTTT
CASSLATEPGEKLFF
>NA|15|TRBV6-4|NA|TRBJ2-2
TGTGCCAGCAGTGAACGGTTAGGGTCCACCGGGGAGCTGTTTTTT
CASSERLGSTGELFF
>NA|16|TRBV29-1|NA|TRBJ2-5
TGCAGCGTTCTAAGGGACTTCAATCCAAGAATGGAGACCCAGTACTTC
CSVLRDFNPRMETQYF
>TRBD2|16|TRBV5-1|NA|TRBJ2-5
TGCGCCAGCAGCTTAGTAGCGGGATCCCCCGGGGAGACCCAGTACTTC
CASSLVAGSPGETQYF
>NA|15|TRBV6-1|NA|TRBJ1-5
TGTGCCAGCATGGCAGGACTCTATAGCAATCAGCCCCAGCATTTT
CASMAGLYSNQPQHF